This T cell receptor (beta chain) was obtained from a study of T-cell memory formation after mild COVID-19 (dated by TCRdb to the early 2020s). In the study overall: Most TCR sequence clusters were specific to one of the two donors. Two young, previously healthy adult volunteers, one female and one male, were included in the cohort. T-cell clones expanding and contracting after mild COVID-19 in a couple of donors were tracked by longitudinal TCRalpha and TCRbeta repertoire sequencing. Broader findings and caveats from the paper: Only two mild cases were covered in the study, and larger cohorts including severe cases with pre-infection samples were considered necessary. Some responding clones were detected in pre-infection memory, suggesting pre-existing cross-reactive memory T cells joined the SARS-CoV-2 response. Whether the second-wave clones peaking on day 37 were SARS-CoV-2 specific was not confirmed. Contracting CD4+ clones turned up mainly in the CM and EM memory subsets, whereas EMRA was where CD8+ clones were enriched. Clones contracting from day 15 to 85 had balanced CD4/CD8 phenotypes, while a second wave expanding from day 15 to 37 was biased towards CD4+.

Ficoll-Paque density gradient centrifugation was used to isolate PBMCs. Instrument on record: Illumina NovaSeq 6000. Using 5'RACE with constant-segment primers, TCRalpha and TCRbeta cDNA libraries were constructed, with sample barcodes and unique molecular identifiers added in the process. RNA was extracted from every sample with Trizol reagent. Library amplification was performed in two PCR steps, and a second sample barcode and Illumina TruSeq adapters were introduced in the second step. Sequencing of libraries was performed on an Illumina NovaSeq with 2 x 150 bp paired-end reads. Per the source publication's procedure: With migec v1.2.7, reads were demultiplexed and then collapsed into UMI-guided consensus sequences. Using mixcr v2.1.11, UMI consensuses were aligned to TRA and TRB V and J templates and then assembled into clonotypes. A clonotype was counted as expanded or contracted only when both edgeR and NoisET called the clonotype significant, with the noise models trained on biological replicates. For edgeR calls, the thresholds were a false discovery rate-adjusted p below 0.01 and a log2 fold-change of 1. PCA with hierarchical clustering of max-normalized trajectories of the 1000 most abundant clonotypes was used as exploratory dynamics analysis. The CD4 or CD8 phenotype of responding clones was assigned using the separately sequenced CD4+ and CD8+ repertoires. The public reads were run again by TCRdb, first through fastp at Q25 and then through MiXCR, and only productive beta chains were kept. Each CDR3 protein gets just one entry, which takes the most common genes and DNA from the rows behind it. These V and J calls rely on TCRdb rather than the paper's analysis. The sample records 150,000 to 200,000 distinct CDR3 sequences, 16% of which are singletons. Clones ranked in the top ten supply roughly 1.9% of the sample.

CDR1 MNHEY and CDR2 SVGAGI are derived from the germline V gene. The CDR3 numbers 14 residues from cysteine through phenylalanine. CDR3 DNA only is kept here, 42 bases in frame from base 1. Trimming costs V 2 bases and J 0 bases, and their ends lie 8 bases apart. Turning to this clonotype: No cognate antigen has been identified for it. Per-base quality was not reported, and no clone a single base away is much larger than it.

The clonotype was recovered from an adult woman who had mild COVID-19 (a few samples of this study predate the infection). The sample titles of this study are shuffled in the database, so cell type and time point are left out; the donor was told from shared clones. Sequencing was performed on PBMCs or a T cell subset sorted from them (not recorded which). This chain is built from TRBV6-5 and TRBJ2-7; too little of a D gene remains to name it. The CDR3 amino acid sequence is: CASSYTRSSYEQYF. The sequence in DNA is TGTGCCAGCAGTTACACCCGGAGCTCCTACGAGCAGTACTTC.